The 18 T cell receptor beta chains below all came from one sample that was sequenced in a study of response to subunit inactivated influenza vaccine. TCRdb recomputed calls from the RT-PCR reads with MiXCR, one row per CDR3 protein. The sample holds about 480,000 distinct CDR3 sequences; approximately 24% are singletons and the top ten take approximately 2%. Sequenced here: CD4+ T cells sorted from PBMCs, sampled 5 days after vaccination. These receptors were taken from a man aged 50-60 years who received an inactivated influenza vaccine.

V and J are TRBV4-2 and TRBJ2-1; 7 nucleotides match TRBD2. The J segment lost 5 bases and the V segment lost 0 bases, leaving 7 bases of the junction unmatched. This CDR3 contains 16 residues. Germline lookup yields CDR1 LGHNA and CDR2 YNFKEQ. DNA of the CDR3: TGTGCCAGCAGCCAAGATTTAGCGGGTGGGAACAATGAGCAGTTCTTC. It is translated as CASSQDLAGGNNEQFF.

The CDR3 loop reads CASSQDWGVTGELFF. DNA for the CDR3: TGCGCCAGCAGCCAAGATTGGGGGGTCACCGGGGAGCTGTTTTTT. The rearrangement links TRBV4-3 to TRBJ2-2; weak D call: TRBD2 (6 bases). The germline gives CDR1 LGHNA, CDR2 YSLEER. CDR3 size: 15 residues. V was trimmed by 0 bases and J by 4 bases, leaving 9 bases between them.

This chain connects TRBV11-2 to TRBJ2-3, with TRBD2 matching over 10 bases. Unmatched junction bases numbered 9, after V lost 5 bases and J lost 1 base. In germline, CDR1 is SGHAT, CDR2 FQNNGV. The CDR3 is made up of 17 amino acids. CDR3: CASSLNSGTSGTDTQYF. The CDR3 nucleotides read TGTGCCAGCAGCCTCAACTCGGGGACTAGCGGCACAGATACGCAGTATTTT.

The J gene is TRBJ2-4, the V gene TRBV7-2; D is ambiguous. This CDR3 comprises 15 residues. V lost 5 bases to trimming and J lost 2 bases, with 13 bases between them. CDR1 and CDR2 (germline): SGHTA, FQGNSA. CDR3 nucleotide sequence: TGTGCCAGCAGCCCACCTACGAGTACCAAAAACATTCAGTACTTC. It translates to CASSPPTSTKNIQYF. Complete variable domain (other parts from reference TRBV7-2 and TRBJ2-4): GAGVSQSPSNKVTEKGKDVELRCDPISGHTALYWYRQSLGQGLEFLIYFQGNSAPDKSGLPSDRFSAERTGGSVSTLTIQRTQQEDSAVYLCASSPPTSTKNIQYFGAGTRLSVL.

The rearrangement joins TRBV14 to TRBJ2-5; no reliable D call. Per the germline V gene, CDR1 is SGHDN and CDR2 is FVKESK. This CDR3 is 14 amino acids long. The ends were cut back, 4 bases at V and 2 bases at J, with 11 bases in the middle. CDR3 amino acids: CASSRDTIQETQYF. The CDR3 DNA reads as TGTGCCAGCAGCCGAGACACGATACAAGAGACCCAGTACTTC.

This CDR3 reads CASSQVIIKQYF. In nucleotides, the CDR3 is TGTGCCAGCAGCCAAGTGATCATAAAGCAGTACTTC. V usage is TRBV14 and J usage is TRBJ2-7, with D hard to call. This CDR3 spans 12 amino acids. Germline V gene sequence: CDR1 SGHDN, CDR2 FVKESK. V was trimmed by 1 base and J by 8 bases, leaving 9 bases between them.

This chain links TRBV15 with TRBJ2-5; 7 positions agree with TRBD2. V trimming: 3 bases; J trimming: 2 bases; junction bases outside the gene matches: 3. Germline V gives CDR1 LNHNV, CDR2 YYDKDF (reference sequence). The CDR3 totals 14 residues. The CDR3 loop reads CATSRGLTQETQYF. Written as DNA, the CDR3 is TGTGCCACCAGCAGGGGACTAACTCAAGAGACCCAGTACTTC.

This clonotype was found many times. V gene TRBV29-1 combines with J gene TRBJ1-6, with TRBD1 matching over 9 bases. The trim removed 6 bases at V and 7 bases at J, leaving 4 bases unmatched. CDR3 length: 13 amino acids. Germline V lookup: CDR1 SQVTM, CDR2 ANQGSEA. CDR3 sequence reads: CSVGQGPNSPLHF. In DNA, the CDR3 is TGCAGCGTGGGACAGGGCCCAAATTCACCCCTCCACTTT.

CDR3 protein: CASSQVNSHPEAFF. CDR3 DNA sequence: TGTGCCAGCAGCCAAGTAAACAGTCACCCTGAAGCTTTCTTT. The chain uses TRBV3-1 and TRBJ1-1, with D unclear. Germline assignment: CDR1 LGHDT and CDR2 YNNKEL (reference sequence). The CDR3 sequence is 14 residues long. Trimming shortened V by 1 base and J by 6 bases, and 12 bases separated the two germline ends.

This clonotype has at least ten counts. The rearrangement uses TRBV20-1 and TRBJ1-1; TRBD1 is a possible D gene (6 bases). Trimming took 6 bases from V and 2 from J, leaving 10 bases between them. This CDR3 spans 12 amino acids. Germline lookup yields CDR1 DFQATT and CDR2 SNEGSKA (reference sequence). DNA for the CDR3: TGCAGTGCGCAGGACAGTAACACTGAAGCTTTCTTT. Protein: CSAQDSNTEAFF.

The CDR3 coding sequence is TGTGCCAGCAGTTACCGGCTGAGCTCCTACGAGCAGTACTTC. This sequence encodes CASSYRLSSYEQYF. The chain carries TRBV6-2 or TRBV6-3 and TRBJ2-7, with unresolved D. Germline V gene lookup returns CDR1 MNHEY and CDR2 SVGEGT. Between the trimmed V and J ends, which lost 2 bases and 0 bases, there was a span of 8 bases. This CDR3 region has 14 residues.

The rearrangement joins TRBV12-3 or TRBV12-4 to TRBJ1-1; 7 positions agree with TRBD1. There are 13 residues in the CDR3. After removal of 10 bases from V and 5 bases from J, the junction contained 10 bases not matched to a gene. The CDR3 nucleotides are TGTGCCATCCGGGGACAGCAAGAGACTGAAGCTTTCTTT. Protein product: CAIRGQQETEAFF.

This clonotype was counted between two and nine times. V is TRBV11-2 and J is TRBJ2-2, with D unclear. V lost 8 bases and J 0 bases, leaving 10 bases between the germline ends. Germline CDR1 SGHAT, CDR2 FQNNGV. CDR3 length: 14 residues. Written as DNA, the CDR3 is TGTGCCAGCTACCTGGGGTCGAACACCGGGGAGCTGTTTTTT. It yields the protein CASYLGSNTGELFF.

The chain links TRBV20-1 to TRBJ2-4; TRBD1 is a possible D gene (5 bases). The CDR3 sequence is 13 residues long. V was cut by 3 bases and J by 8 bases, with 14 bases left in between. Germline assignment: CDR1 DFQATT and CDR2 SNEGSKA (reference sequence). The CDR3 DNA follows: TGCAGTGCTAGTTGGTCGACAGTGGACATTCAGTACTTC. This sequence encodes CSASWSTVDIQYF.

V gene TRBV12-3 or TRBV12-4 combines with J gene TRBJ2-1; no clear D. This CDR3 region has 16 residues. V was clipped by 1 base and J by 0 bases, with 10 bases between them. CDR3 in amino acids: CASSLGTLSSYNEQFF. The CDR3 DNA reads as TGTGCCAGCAGTTTAGGAACCCTGAGCTCCTACAATGAGCAGTTCTTC.

The rearrangement links TRBV20-1 to TRBJ2-4, with TRBD1 matching over 7 bases. V lost 1 base and J lost 4; bases outside the gene matches: 4. Germline lookup yields CDR1 DFQATT and CDR2 SNEGSKA (reference sequence). CDR3 length equals 14 residues. CDR3 coding DNA: TGCAGTGCTAGAGCGAGACAGGGAAAAAACATTCAGTACTTC. Translation: CSARARQGKNIQYF.

This rearrangement joins TRBV11-2 to TRBJ2-1; tentatively, D is TRBD1 (5 bases). CDR3 size: 13 residues. Germline CDR1 and CDR2: SGHAT and FQNNGV. V was trimmed by 3 bases and J by 6 bases, leaving 9 bases between them. The CDR3 region has the DNA TGTGCCAGCAGCTTTTCAGGGTCCAATGAGCAGTTCTTC. This encodes CASSFSGSNEQFF.

This CDR3 is CASSLTRVQETQYF. The CDR3 coding sequence is TGTGCCAGCAGCCTTACCCGGGTTCAAGAGACCCAGTACTTC. The chain is built from TRBV7-2 and TRBJ2-5, with no clear D. In germline, CDR1 is SGHTA, CDR2 FQGNSA. The CDR3 consists of 14 residues. Trimming pared 5 bases from V and 2 bases from J, leaving 12 bases between. Full variable domain (rest looked up from reference TRBV7-2 and TRBJ2-5): GAGVSQSPSNKVTEKGKDVELRCDPISGHTALYWYRQSLGQGLEFLIYFQGNSAPDKSGLPSDRFSAERTGGSVSTLTIQRTQQEDSAVYLCASSLTRVQETQYFGPGTRLLVL.